One sample yielded the 20 T cell receptor beta chains listed below, sequenced in a study of blood T cell repertoires in COVID-19. The repertoire was sequenced with immunoSEQ multiplex PCR; TCRdb's copy has only in-frame clones and lacks some. The sample includes approximately 180,000 clones, 85% to 90% of them seen just once. Sequencing input: peripheral blood. The receptors originated from a human donor in a cohort sampled during active COVID-19.

CDR3 DNA: TGTGCTAGTGGACTCTATAGCAATCAGCCCCAGCATTTT. As protein: CASGLYSNQPQHF. The V and J genes are TRBV12-5 and TRBJ1-5; no clear D gene. The CDR3 runs 13 residues. Trimming cost V 6 bases and J 0 bases, with 6 bases left between them. Germline loops: CDR1 LGHNT, CDR2 FRNRAP. Filled out from reference TRBV12-5 and TRBJ1-5, the complete variable domain reads DARVTQTPRHKVTEMGQEVTMRCQPILGHNTVFWYRQTMMQGLELLAYFRNRAPLDDSGMPKDRFSAEMPDATLATLKIQPSEPRDSAVYFCASGLYSNQPQHFGDGTRLSIL.

The V call is TRBV19, the J call TRBJ2-7; TRBD1 agrees at 10 bases. V trimming: 6 bases; J trimming: 3 bases; junction bases outside the gene matches: 8. Germline lookup yields CDR1 LNHDA and CDR2 SQIVND (reference sequence). CDR3 size: 15 residues. The CDR3 DNA is TGTGCCAGTAGCCTGCGGGACAGGGGATTCTACGAGCAGTACTTC. Encoded protein: CASSLRDRGFYEQYF. Full variable domain (outside the CDR3, taken from reference TRBV19 and TRBJ2-7): DGGITQSPKYLFRKEGQNVTLSCEQNLNHDAMYWYRQDPGQGLRLIYYSQIVNDFQKGDIAEGYSVSREKKESFPLTVTSAQKNPTAFYLCASSLRDRGFYEQYFGPGTRLTVT.

The genes are TRBV4-2 and TRBJ2-7, with D unresolved. CDR3 length: 14 amino acids. The V gene's germline CDR1 is LGHNA and CDR2 YNFKEQ. Trimming cost V 3 bases and J 0 bases, with 9 bases left between them. CDR3 sequence: CASSQRISSYEQYF. The CDR3, as DNA: TGTGCCAGCAGCCAGCGCATTAGCTCCTACGAGCAGTACTTC.

The genes are TRBV4-3 and TRBJ2-1; TRBD1 might be the D (6 bases). Germline lookup yields CDR1 LGHNA and CDR2 YSLEER. With 7 bases removed from V and 2 bases from J, the gap between germline ends came to 15 bases. The CDR3 is made up of 15 amino acids. CDR3 coding DNA: TGCGCCAGCACCAGACAGGTGACTACCTACAATGAGCAGTTCTTC. It is translated as CASTRQVTTYNEQFF.

The chain has TRBV18 and TRBJ1-2, with a tentative D call TRBD1 (6 bases). CDR3 length equals 13 residues. The V end lost 3 bases, the J end lost 7 bases, and 12 bases lay between the germline ends. Germline V lookup: CDR1 KGHSH, CDR2 LQKENI. In DNA, the CDR3 is TGTGCCAGCTCACCGCAGGGGAATTCTGGCTACACCTTC. Encoded protein: CASSPQGNSGYTF.

The sample holds a few counts of this clone. The chain joins TRBV5-4 to TRBJ2-7, with 9 nucleotides matching TRBD1. J gave up 2 bases and V 5 bases, and 5 bases lay outside the gene matches. Germline CDR1 SGHNT, CDR2 YYREEE (reference sequence). CDR3 size: 14 residues. CDR3 bases: TGTGCCAGCAGTATGGACAGGGGTCCCTACGAGCAGTACTTC. It translates to CASSMDRGPYEQYF.

The CDR3 DNA reads as TGTGCCAGCAGAGCGGGAGCTGGCGAGCAGTACTTC. Translating it yields CASRAGAGEQYF. The chain carries TRBV28 and TRBJ2-7; 8 bases align to TRBD2. The CDR3 totals 12 residues. Per the germline V gene, CDR1 is MDHEN and CDR2 is SYDVKM. J was trimmed by 6 bases and V by 6 bases; bases with no gene match: 4.

The chain employs TRBV30 and TRBJ2-5; D might be TRBD2 (5 bases). The V and J ends lost 3 bases and 4 bases respectively, with 15 bases between them. The CDR3 is 14 residues long. Germline loops: CDR1 GTSNPN, CDR2 SVGIG (reference sequence). The CDR3 DNA sequence: TGTGCCTGGAGGCCAACTAGACGGGCAGAGACCCAGTACTTC. This gives the protein CAWRPTRRAETQYF.

This clone was found once. The genes are TRBV3-1 (or the pseudogene TRBV3-2) and TRBJ2-7; 9 bases match TRBD1. Per germline, CDR1 LGHDT and CDR2 YNNKEL (reference sequence). This CDR3 contains 15 residues. The trim removed 0 bases at V and 0 bases at J, leaving 0 bases unmatched. This chain's CDR3 is CASSQEGQGSYEQYF. The DNA of the CDR3 is TGTGCCAGCAGCCAAGAGGGACAGGGCTCCTACGAGCAGTACTTC.

CDR3 in amino acids: CASSRPGDAEAFF. The CDR3 coding sequence is TGTGCCAGCAGCCGACCAGGGGACGCTGAAGCTTTCTTT. The J gene is TRBJ1-1, the V gene TRBV7-2; a weak D match, TRBD1 (6 bases). This CDR3 has 13 residues. The V end was cut by 5 bases, the J end by 6 bases, with 13 bases between. Germline V CDR1 and CDR2: SGHTA, FQGNSA.

The chain has TRBV2 and TRBJ2-2; 7 positions match TRBD1. CDR1 and CDR2 (germline): SNHLY, FYNNEI. V shed 5 bases and J 5 bases; nucleotides not matched to a gene: 5. This CDR3 spans 14 amino acids. The CDR3 nucleotides are TGTGCCAGCAGTCTCCCGGGACAGACCGGGGAGCTGTTTTTT. This translates into CASSLPGQTGELFF.

CDR3 coding DNA: TGTGCCAGCAGCGTCTCGGGACTCCATACAGATACGCAGTATTTT. Translated, it gives CASSVSGLHTDTQYF. The rearrangement links TRBV9 to TRBJ2-3; a possible D gene is TRBD2 (6 bases). CDR1 and CDR2 (germline): SGDLS, YYNGEE. Trimming took off 2 bases at V and 3 bases at J, with 13 bases between the two ends. This CDR3 is 15 amino acids long.

V gene TRBV19 combines with J gene TRBJ1-5, with TRBD1 matching over 7 bases. Germline CDR1 and CDR2: LNHDA and SQIVND (reference sequence). Germline trimming cut 6 bases from V and 0 bases from J; bases unmatched to any gene: 8. This CDR3 spans 16 amino acids. This chain's CDR3 is CASRRTGPSSNQPQHF. The CDR3 DNA follows: TGTGCCAGTAGGAGGACAGGACCATCTAGCAATCAGCCCCAGCATTTT. The full variable domain, rest sourced from reference TRBV19 and TRBJ1-5, is DGGITQSPKYLFRKEGQNVTLSCEQNLNHDAMYWYRQDPGQGLRLIYYSQIVNDFQKGDIAEGYSVSREKKESFPLTVTSAQKNPTAFYLCASRRTGPSSNQPQHFGDGTRLSIL.

The J gene is TRBJ2-7, the V gene TRBV9; 7 bases map to TRBD2. Germline loops: CDR1 SGDLS, CDR2 YYNGEE. The V and J ends lost 4 bases and 0 bases, in that order; junction bases with no gene match: 7. The CDR3 spans 15 residues. CDR3 coding DNA: TGTGCCAGCAGCCCCCGCGCGGGGGACTCCTACGAGCAGTACTTC. Its translation: CASSPRAGDSYEQYF.

The V gene is TRBV2, the J gene TRBJ1-5; 9 bases match TRBD1. Germline lookup yields CDR1 SNHLY and CDR2 FYNNEI. V lost 5 bases to trimming and J lost 5 bases; unmatched junction nucleotides: 1. The CDR3 consists of 13 residues. The CDR3 nucleotides read TGTGCCAGCAGTTGGACAGGGGATCAGCCCCAGCATTTT. Amino acids: CASSWTGDQPQHF.

The V call is TRBV5-1, the J call TRBJ2-7; D perhaps matches TRBD1 (5 bases). The CDR3 consists of 14 residues. V lost 0 bases and J 2 bases, leaving 9 bases between the germline ends. Per germline, CDR1 SGHRS and CDR2 YFSETQ. This CDR3 reads CASSLEGPTYEQYF. DNA of the CDR3: TGCGCCAGCAGCTTGGAGGGGCCTACCTACGAGCAGTACTTC.

The chain couples TRBV5-8 to TRBJ1-2, with a weak D call TRBD1 (6 bases). This CDR3 comprises 16 residues. Germline V gene sequence: CDR1 SGHTS, CDR2 YDEGEE. Trimming shortened V by 4 bases and J by 0 bases, and 16 bases separated the two germline ends. This chain's CDR3 is CASSLTGSRTNYGYTF. For the CDR3, the DNA is TGTGCCAGCAGCCTAACAGGGAGTAGGACTAACTATGGCTACACCTTC.

This clone was detected a few times. This chain links TRBV4-2 with TRBJ2-6; D may be TRBD1 (7 bases). V shed 4 bases and J shed 2 bases, with 27 bases lying between them. CDR1 is LGHNA, CDR2 YNFKEQ, per germline. The CDR3 is 21 amino acids. CDR3 DNA: TGTGCCAGCAGCCGCACGGACCTAATGGCTGGGGGGACAGCTGGGGCCAACGTCCTGACTTTC. The encoded protein is CASSRTDLMAGGTAGANVLTF.

This chain connects TRBV7-9 to TRBJ2-2, with D tentatively TRBD2 (5 bases). Germline CDR1 reads SEHNR; CDR2 reads FQNEAQ (reference sequence). This CDR3 is built from 14 residues. Trimming left V 1 base short and J 5 bases short, with 8 bases between. The CDR3, as DNA: TGTGCCAGCAGCTTAGGACGGGGAACCGGGGAGCTGTTTTTT. Residues: CASSLGRGTGELFF. Full variable domain (outside the CDR3, taken from reference TRBV7-9 and TRBJ2-2): DTGVSQNPRHKITKRGQNVTFRCDPISEHNRLYWYRQTLGQGPEFLTYFQNEAQLEKSRLLSDRFSAERPKGSFSTLEIQRTEQGDSAMYLCASSLGRGTGELFFGEGSRLTVL.

This chain links TRBV29-1 with TRBJ1-1; D uncertain. The V gene lost 6 bases and the J gene lost 0 bases, with 20 bases spanning the gap. Germline lookup yields CDR1 SQVTM and CDR2 ANQGSEA. This CDR3 is 16 amino acids long. DNA for the CDR3: TGCAGCGTGAAATCAGTGGTAACCCCCATGAACACTGAAGCTTTCTTT. Translation gives CSVKSVVTPMNTEAFF.